Following are 8 T cell receptor beta chains from one sample sequenced in a study of blood T cell repertoires in COVID-19. Assay used: immunoSEQ multiplex PCR; TCRdb lists only in-frame clones, some missing. In the table there are about 14,000 clones, 73% of which are singletons. Material: peripheral blood. The source is a boy between 2 and 15 years old with active or convalescent COVID-19.

This clone was found once. The chain carries TRBV3-1 (or the pseudogene TRBV3-2) and TRBJ2-2; D is unclear. The CDR3 runs 14 residues. V dropped 0 bases and J dropped 5 bases, with 7 bases sitting between them. Germline loops: CDR1 LGHDT, CDR2 YNNKEL (reference sequence). The CDR3 nucleotides are TGTGCCAGCAGCCAAGATCAGTTAACCGGGGAGCTGTTTTTT. Residues: CASSQDQLTGELFF.

The gene calls are TRBV19 and TRBJ2-1, with 8 bases fitting TRBD2. Germline V CDR1 and CDR2: LNHDA, SQIVND (reference sequence). V lost 7 bases, J lost 1 base, and 9 bases stayed unmatched. This CDR3 has 16 residues. CDR3 sequence: CASTPTGGRSYNEQFF. The CDR3 DNA follows: TGTGCCAGTACCCCGACGGGGGGGCGGTCCTACAATGAGCAGTTCTTC.

The V and J genes are TRBV7-9 and TRBJ2-7, with a possible D match to TRBD2 (5 bases). CDR1 is SEHNR and CDR2 is FQNEAQ in the germline V gene (reference sequence). With 2 bases removed from V and 4 bases from J, the gap between germline ends came to 12 bases. The CDR3 runs to 14 residues. The CDR3 spells CASSLQGSEYEQYF. CDR3 DNA: TGTGCCAGCAGCTTACAAGGGAGTGAGTACGAGCAGTACTTC. Complete variable domain (other parts from reference TRBV7-9 and TRBJ2-7): DTGVSQNPRHKITKRGQNVTFRCDPISEHNRLYWYRQTLGQGPEFLTYFQNEAQLEKSRLLSDRFSAERPKGSFSTLEIQRTEQGDSAMYLCASSLQGSEYEQYFGPGTRLTVT.

CDR3 DNA sequence: TGTGCCAGCAGCGTAGGTGCGGGAGGGCCGGATACGCAGTATTTT. As protein: CASSVGAGGPDTQYF. The chain combines TRBV9 with TRBJ2-3; 9 bases map to TRBD2. Germline CDR1 is SGDLS and CDR2 is YYNGEE. J gave up 6 bases and V 0 bases, and 5 bases lay outside the gene matches. CDR3 length: 15 residues.

The rearrangement links TRBV27 to TRBJ2-1; weak D call: TRBD2 (5 bases). The CDR3 has 12 residues. In germline, CDR1 is MNHEY, CDR2 SMNVEV (reference sequence). Trimming took off 5 bases at V and 7 bases at J, with 9 bases between the two ends. As DNA, the CDR3 is TGTGCCAGCAGTCCGGGATTGAATGAGCAGTTCTTC. Protein sequence: CASSPGLNEQFF.

The chain couples TRBV7-2 to TRBJ2-1; 12 bases are a match to TRBD2. Per germline, CDR1 SGHTA and CDR2 FQGNSA. V lost 5 bases to trimming and J lost 0 bases; unmatched junction nucleotides: 8. This CDR3 has 18 residues. The CDR3 bases are TGTGCCAGCAGCCTACAACCTAGCGGGGGGGCCTCCTACAATGAGCAGTTCTTC. It yields the protein CASSLQPSGGASYNEQFF.

A few counts support this clone. The CDR3 reads CASSLGPWTGINEKLFF. Written as DNA, the CDR3 is TGTGCCAGCAGCTTGGGGCCCTGGACAGGGATTAACGAAAAACTGTTTTTT. This chain uses TRBV7-9 with TRBJ1-4, with 8 positions matching TRBD1. This CDR3 is built from 17 residues. After removal of 3 bases from V and 8 bases from J, the junction contained 14 bases not matched to a gene. Germline assignment: CDR1 SEHNR and CDR2 FQNEAQ (reference sequence).

V usage is TRBV5-1 and J usage is TRBJ2-1; perhaps TRBD1 as D (6 bases). Between the trimmed V and J ends, which lost 3 bases and 9 bases, there was a span of 10 bases. This CDR3 contains 12 residues. The germline V gene has CDR1 SGHRS and CDR2 YFSETQ. CDR3 sequence reads: CASSSQGGEQFF. The CDR3 nucleotides are TGCGCCAGCAGCTCACAGGGCGGTGAGCAGTTCTTC.